This T cell receptor (beta chain) was profiled in a study of T-cell reconstitution after alpha-beta-depleted transplantation in children. Concerning this clonotype: What it binds is unknown.

Researchers prepared the TCRbeta library using unique molecular identifiers, the study reports. Each CDR3 protein gets one entry after TCRdb re-called the PCR reads with MiXCR. The sample records approximately 1,000,000 distinct CDR3 sequences, under 30% being singletons. V lost 6 bases, J lost 3 bases, and 10 bases stayed unmatched. Germline CDR1 SEHNR, CDR2 FQNEAQ (reference sequence). This CDR3 is 15 amino acids long. Broader study findings: It was newly produced T cells that mostly accounted for T-cell counts and diversity one year after transplant. The study reportedly traced alpha-beta T cells about two months after transplant to several hundred expanded graft clones. The study traced high day-60 TCRbeta diversity in some patients to surviving recipient T cells and thymic progenitors.

V and J are TRBV7-9 and TRBJ1-1, with 7 bases that match TRBD1. The sequence was obtained from a boy under two years old who had a stem cell transplant for SCID, so the T cells may come from the graft donor. The starting material was PBMCs, mostly from graft donor cells, obtained 360 days after TCRalphabeta/CD19-depleted stem cell transplant. The CDR3 DNA follows: TGTGCCAGCAGTCCCACGACAGGGAGACACACTGAAGCTTTCTTT. Its translation is CASSPTTGRHTEAFF.